This T cell receptor beta chain comes out of a study of blood T cells in healthy people across ages. Together with a sample-barcoded 5' primer, a J-beta primer mix was included in a second PCR lasting about 7 to 11 cycles. One entry per CDR3 protein, called by TCRdb with MiXCR from the 5' RACE reads. The table has about 1.6 million distinct CDR3 sequences, 34% seen once. CDR1 and CDR2 (germline): SNHLY, FYNNEI. This CDR3 has 14 amino acids. Trimming took 8 bases from V and 2 from J; bases not matched to a gene: 5. The study drew donors from healthy Caucasian individuals in Russia aged roughly 6 to 100.

The sequenced sample was blood. The sequence derives from a woman aged 25 to 45 in good health. V gene TRBV2 combines with J gene TRBJ1-5; TRBD1 aligns across 8 bases. CDR3 sequence (DNA): TGTGCCAGCGGTTCGGACAGGGGCAATCAGCCCCAGCATTTT. Its protein product is CASGSDRGNQPQHF.